These T cell receptor beta chains were read from a single sample in a study of PD-1 blockade in mismatch repair-deficient tumors. Clones were read by immunoSEQ multiplex PCR, and TCRdb kept only the in-frame ones, dropping some. The profile covers 14,000 or so clones, with around 84% appearing a single time and approximately 1.8% taken by the ten largest. The source was PBMCs, collected less than 15 weeks after starting pembrolizumab. These receptors all stem from an adult with mismatch repair-deficient cancer. Each CDR3 is given with its conserved first and last residue. Fields, in order: J gene, D gene, V gene, clone size, CDR3 DNA, CDR3 protein. A D gene is named only where the DNA matches it firmly. Part of the rows lack a size; the others show once, few, many or a class for expanded clones.

TRBJ2-1 | TRBD2 | TRBV18 | once | TGTGCCAGCTCACCACCCGGGACTAGCCGAGAAGAGCAGTTCTTC | CASSPPGTSREEQFF
TRBJ2-3 | - | TRBV6-5 | - | TGTGCCAGCAGCCCCATCGGGGAACTAGATACGCAGTATTTT | CASSPIGELDTQYF
TRBJ1-2 | TRBD1 | TRBV14 | - | TGTGCCAGCAGCCAAACACCGGGACAGAGGTCGGCTTACACCTTC | CASSQTPGQRSAYTF
TRBJ1-6 | TRBD1 | TRBV2 | - | TGTGCCATCGACAGGGAGAATAATTCACCCCTCCACTTT | CAIDRENNSPLHF
TRBJ2-1 | TRBD2 | TRBV27 | - | TGTGCCAGCAAACTAGCGGGCAGGGGGGAGCAGTTCTTC | CASKLAGRGEQFF
TRBJ1-1 | - | TRBV15 | - | TGTGCCACCAGCTCACCATCAACAGGGTCCAGAGCTTTCTTT | CATSSPSTGSRAFF
TRBJ1-2 | - | TRBV9 | - | TGTGCCAGCAGCGAAGCCTCCCAAGGGGTCGACTATGGCTACACCTTC | CASSEASQGVDYGYTF
TRBJ1-1 | - | TRBV18 | once | TGTGCCAGCTCGCTTACAGTGTCGACTGAAGCTTTCTTT | CASSLTVSTEAFF
TRBJ2-3 | TRBD2 | TRBV9 | - | TGTGCCAGCAGTGCACTAGCGGGAGGACCAGATACGCAGTATTTT | CASSALAGGPDTQYF
TRBJ1-2 | - | TRBV6-5 | - | TGTGCCAGCAGTTACGGGGGGTACTATGGCTACACCTTC | CASSYGGYYGYTF